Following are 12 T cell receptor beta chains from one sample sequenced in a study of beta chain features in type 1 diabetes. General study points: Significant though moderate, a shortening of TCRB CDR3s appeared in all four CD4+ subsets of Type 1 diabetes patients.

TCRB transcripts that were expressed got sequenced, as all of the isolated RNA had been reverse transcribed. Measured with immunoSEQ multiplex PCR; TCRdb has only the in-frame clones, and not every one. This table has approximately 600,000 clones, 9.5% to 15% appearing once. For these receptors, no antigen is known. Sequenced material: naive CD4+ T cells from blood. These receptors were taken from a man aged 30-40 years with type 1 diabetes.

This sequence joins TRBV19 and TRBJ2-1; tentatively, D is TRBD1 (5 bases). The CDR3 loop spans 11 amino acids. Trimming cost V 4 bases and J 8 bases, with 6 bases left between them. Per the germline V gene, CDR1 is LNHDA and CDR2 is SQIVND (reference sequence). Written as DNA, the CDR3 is TGTGCCAGTAGTAGACAGTATGAGCAGTTCTTC. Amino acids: CASSRQYEQFF.

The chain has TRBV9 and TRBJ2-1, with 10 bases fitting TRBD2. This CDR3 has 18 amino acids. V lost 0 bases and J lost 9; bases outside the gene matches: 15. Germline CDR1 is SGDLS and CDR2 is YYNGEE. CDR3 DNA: TGTGCCAGCAGCGTAGCTCCCAGCGGGGGGGGAAAGTGGCTTGAGCAGTTCTTC. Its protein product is CASSVAPSGGGKWLEQFF.

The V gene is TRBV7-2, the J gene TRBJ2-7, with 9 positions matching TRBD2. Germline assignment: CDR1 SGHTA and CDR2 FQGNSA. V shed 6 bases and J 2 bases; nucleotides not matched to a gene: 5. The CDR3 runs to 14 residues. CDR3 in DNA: TGTGCCAGCAGTTTGGGCGGGAGGGCCTACGAGCAGTACTTC. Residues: CASSLGGRAYEQYF.

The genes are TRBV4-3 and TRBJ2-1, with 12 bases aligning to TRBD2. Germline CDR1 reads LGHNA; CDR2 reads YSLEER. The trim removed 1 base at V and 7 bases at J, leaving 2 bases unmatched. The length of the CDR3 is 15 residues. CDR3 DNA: TGCGCCAGCAGCCAAGCGACTAGCGGGGGAAATGAGCAGTTCTTC. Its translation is CASSQATSGGNEQFF.

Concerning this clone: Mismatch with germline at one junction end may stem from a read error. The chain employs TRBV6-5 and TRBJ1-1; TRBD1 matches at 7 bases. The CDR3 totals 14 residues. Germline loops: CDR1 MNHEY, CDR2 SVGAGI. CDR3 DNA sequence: TGTGCCAGCAGTGAAGTTCAGGGGGGGCCCCATACCCCCTTT. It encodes CASSEVQGGPHTPF.

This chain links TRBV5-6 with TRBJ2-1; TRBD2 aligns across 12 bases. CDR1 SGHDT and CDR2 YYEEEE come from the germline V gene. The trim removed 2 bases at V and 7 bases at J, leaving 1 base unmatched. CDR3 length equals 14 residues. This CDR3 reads CASSLTSGGNEQFF. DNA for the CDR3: TGTGCCAGCAGCTTAACTAGCGGGGGGAATGAGCAGTTCTTC.

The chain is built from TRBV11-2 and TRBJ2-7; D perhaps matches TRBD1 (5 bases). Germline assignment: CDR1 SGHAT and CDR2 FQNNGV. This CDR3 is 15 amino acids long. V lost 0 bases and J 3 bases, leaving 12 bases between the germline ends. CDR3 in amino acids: CASSLDLTGDYEQYF. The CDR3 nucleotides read TGTGCCAGCAGCTTAGACCTCACAGGTGACTACGAGCAGTACTTC.

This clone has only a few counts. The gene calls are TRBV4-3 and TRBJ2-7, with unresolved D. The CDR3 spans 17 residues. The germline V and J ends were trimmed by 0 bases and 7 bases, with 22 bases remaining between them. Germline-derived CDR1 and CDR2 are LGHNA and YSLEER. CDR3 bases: TGCGCCAGCAGCCAAGATATTTCACAGACCGGCCGCGAGGAGCAGTACTTC. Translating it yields CASSQDISQTGREEQYF.

DNA of the CDR3: TGTGCCAGCAGCTTGCGGCGACAGGGAAGCGGGGCCGGGGAGCTGTTTTTT. It is translated as CASSLRRQGSGAGELFF. The rearrangement joins TRBV5-8 to TRBJ2-2; either TRBD1 or TRBD2 may fit D (7 bases each). Germline CDR1 reads SGHTS; CDR2 reads YDEGEE. The germline V and J ends were trimmed by 1 base and 6 bases, with 19 bases remaining between them. The CDR3 covers 17 residues. The full variable domain, in which reference TRBV5-8 and TRBJ2-2 provide the parts outside the CDR3, is EAGVTQSPTHLIKTRGQQATLRCSPISGHTSVYWYQQALGLGLQFLLWYDEGEERNRGNFPPRFSGRQFPNYSSELNVNALELEDSALYLCASSLRRQGSGAGELFFGEGSRLTVL.

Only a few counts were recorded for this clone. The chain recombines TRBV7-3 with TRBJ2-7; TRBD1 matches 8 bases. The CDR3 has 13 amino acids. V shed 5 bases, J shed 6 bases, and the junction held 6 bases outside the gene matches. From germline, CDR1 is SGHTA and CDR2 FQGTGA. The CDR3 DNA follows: TGTGCCAGCAGCCCGGACAGGGATCGCGAGCAGTACTTC. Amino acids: CASSPDRDREQYF. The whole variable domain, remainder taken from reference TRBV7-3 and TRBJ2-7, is GAGVSQTPSNKVTEKGKYVELRCDPISGHTALYWYRQSLGQGPEFLIYFQGTGAADDSGLPNDRFFAVRPEGSVSTLKIQRTERGDSAVYLCASSPDRDREQYFGPGTRLTVT.

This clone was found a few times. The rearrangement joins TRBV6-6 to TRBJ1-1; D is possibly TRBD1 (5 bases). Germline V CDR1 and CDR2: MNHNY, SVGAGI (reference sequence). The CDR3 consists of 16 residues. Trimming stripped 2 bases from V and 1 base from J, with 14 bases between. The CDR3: CASSYRVQGPNTEAFF. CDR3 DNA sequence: TGTGCCAGCAGTTACAGGGTGCAGGGCCCGAACACTGAAGCTTTCTTT.

The CDR3 loop reads CSVQGGWADTQYF. The CDR3 DNA reads TGCAGCGTGCAGGGTGGATGGGCAGATACGCAGTATTTT. The chain combines TRBV29-1 with TRBJ2-3, with D possibly matching TRBD1 (5 bases). CDR3 size: 13 residues. Trimming removed 6 bases from V and 4 bases from J, with 14 bases in between. Germline loops: CDR1 SQVTM, CDR2 ANQGSEA.